Below, 25 T cell receptor beta chains from the same sample are listed, as sequenced in a study of blood T cell repertoires in COVID-19. Method: immunoSEQ multiplex PCR; TCRdb's copy keeps in-frame clones and lacks some. This table holds approximately 330,000 clones, about 87% found once. Sequencing was performed on peripheral blood. The receptor set was obtained from a man aged 25 to 40 with COVID-19, enrolled during active disease.

The rearrangement joins TRBV28 to TRBJ1-5, with D perhaps matching TRBD1 (6 bases). V lost 6 bases, J lost 6 bases, and 12 bases lay in between. This CDR3 is 13 amino acids long. Looked up from germline, CDR1 is MDHEN and CDR2 is SYDVKM. CDR3 sequence: CASRPNRVQPQHF. DNA of the CDR3: TGTGCCAGCAGACCGAACAGGGTTCAGCCCCAGCATTTT.

The chain has TRBV10-1 and TRBJ1-1, with 7 bases aligning to TRBD1. The CDR3 consists of 17 residues. Germline V gives CDR1 WNHNN, CDR2 SYGVQD (reference sequence). The J segment lost 0 bases and the V segment lost 3 bases, leaving 10 bases of the junction unmatched. The CDR3 reads CASSDLRQGGMNTEAFF. The CDR3 nucleotides are TGCGCCAGCAGTGACCTTAGACAGGGCGGAATGAACACTGAAGCTTTCTTT.

A word on this clone: Other DNA variants within this sample encode the same CDR3. This chain connects TRBV3-1 (or the pseudogene TRBV3-2) to TRBJ2-7; TRBD1 might be the D (7 bases). The length of the CDR3 is 15 residues. V lost 4 bases, J lost 7 bases, and 20 bases lay in between. Germline V gene data show CDR1 as LGHDT and CDR2 as YNNKEL (reference sequence). CDR3 sequence reads: CASSPGQTPGGEQYF. CDR3 in DNA: TGTGCCAGCAGCCCCGGACAGACTCCAGGGGGGGAGCAGTACTTC.

The rearrangement links TRBV25-1 to TRBJ2-2, with TRBD1 matching 8 bases. The CDR3 consists of 17 residues. CDR1 and CDR2 from the germline V gene are MGHDK and SYGVNS. The V segment lost 4 bases and the J segment 3 bases; nucleotides outside the gene matches: 10. The CDR3 reads CASSASTGESYTGELFF. CDR3 coding DNA: TGTGCCAGCAGTGCCTCGACAGGGGAGAGTTACACCGGGGAGCTGTTTTTT.

The chain has TRBV10-1 and TRBJ2-2; D is undetermined. There are 15 residues in the CDR3. V dropped 4 bases and J dropped 2 bases, with 11 bases sitting between them. Germline CDR1 WNHNN, CDR2 SYGVQD (reference sequence). Here the CDR3 reads CASSAARRNTGELFF. In nucleotides, the CDR3 is TGCGCCAGCAGTGCGGCCAGGCGAAACACCGGGGAGCTGTTTTTT.

This clone has only one observation. The rearrangement uses TRBV19 and TRBJ2-7; TRBD1 matches at 7 bases. V shed 2 bases, J shed 1 base, and the junction held 5 bases outside the gene matches. The CDR3 has 15 amino acids. Germline loops: CDR1 LNHDA, CDR2 SQIVND (reference sequence). CDR3 sequence: CASSIQQGRSYEQYF. As DNA, the CDR3 is TGTGCCAGTAGTATACAACAGGGGCGGTCCTACGAGCAGTACTTC.

The chain uses TRBV27 and TRBJ2-5; TRBD1 aligns across 7 bases. The CDR3 is 18 amino acids. Per germline, CDR1 MNHEY and CDR2 SMNVEV (reference sequence). V lost 0 bases, J lost 2 bases, and 12 bases stayed unmatched. CDR3 in amino acids: CASSLSAPTGTEQETQYF. For the CDR3, the DNA is TGTGCCAGCAGTTTATCCGCTCCGACCGGGACAGAGCAAGAGACCCAGTACTTC.

J is TRBJ1-4 and V is TRBV9; 10 bases line up with TRBD1. Trimming cost V 1 base and J 3 bases; bases outside gene matches: 3. This CDR3 comprises 16 residues. Per the germline V gene, CDR1 is SGDLS and CDR2 is YYNGEE. CDR3 DNA sequence: TGTGCCAGCAGCGTAAGGGACAGGGGCTCTAATGAAAAACTGTTTTTT. This codes for CASSVRDRGSNEKLFF.

This clone has a single count. The chain carries TRBV4-2 and TRBJ1-4; D ambiguous. CDR3 length: 16 amino acids. CDR1 LGHNA and CDR2 YNFKEQ come from the germline V gene. Trimming removed 6 bases from V and 0 bases from J, with 14 bases in between. The chain's CDR3 is CASSLALRATNEKLFF. CDR3 sequence (DNA): TGTGCCAGCAGTCTTGCTCTGCGTGCAACTAATGAAAAACTGTTTTTT.

The J gene is TRBJ2-1, the V gene TRBV9; D is possibly TRBD2 (6 bases). Germline V gene sequence: CDR1 SGDLS, CDR2 YYNGEE. The CDR3 length is 14 residues. V lost 0 bases and J 4 bases, leaving 8 bases between the germline ends. CDR3 amino acids: CASSVAGVYNEQFF. Here the CDR3 DNA reads TGTGCCAGCAGCGTAGCGGGAGTATACAATGAGCAGTTCTTC.

This clone is a singleton in its sample. Here the CDR3 reads CSVAGQSYGYTF. In DNA form, the CDR3 reads TGCAGCGTTGCCGGACAGAGCTATGGCTACACCTTC. The J gene is TRBJ1-2, the V gene TRBV29-1; a possible D gene is TRBD1 (6 bases). V was pared by 4 bases and J by 4 bases, with 10 bases between. Germline V gene sequence: CDR1 SQVTM, CDR2 ANQGSEA. The length of the CDR3 is 12 residues.

The chain has TRBV11-2 and TRBJ2-1; weak D call: TRBD1 (7 bases). The CDR3 is 15 amino acids. Germline V CDR1 and CDR2: SGHAT, FQNNGV. V was trimmed by 2 bases and J by 3 bases, leaving 11 bases between them. CDR3: CASSLPGGFYNEQFF. In DNA, the CDR3 is TGTGCCAGCAGCTTACCAGGGGGGTTCTACAATGAGCAGTTCTTC.

This chain uses TRBV5-1 with TRBJ2-5, with D maybe TRBD2 (6 bases). CDR1 is SGHRS and CDR2 is YFSETQ in the germline V gene. CDR3 length: 15 residues. The V end was cut by 0 bases, the J end by 4 bases, with 13 bases between. The CDR3 region is CASSLGTLGGETQYF. For the CDR3, the DNA is TGCGCCAGCAGCTTGGGGACGCTCGGGGGAGAGACCCAGTACTTC.

The CDR3 bases are TGTGCCAGTAGTAAAGGCAGGGACAGCAATCCTCACTATGGCTACACCTTC. The encoded protein is CASSKGRDSNPHYGYTF. The chain carries TRBV19 and TRBJ1-2; the match to TRBD1 covers 7 bases. CDR1 is LNHDA, CDR2 SQIVND, per germline (reference sequence). The CDR3 has 17 amino acids. V dropped 4 bases and J dropped 3; count of bases not matched to a gene: 14. Full variable domain (rest looked up from reference TRBV19 and TRBJ1-2): DGGITQSPKYLFRKEGQNVTLSCEQNLNHDAMYWYRQDPGQGLRLIYYSQIVNDFQKGDIAEGYSVSREKKESFPLTVTSAQKNPTAFYLCASSKGRDSNPHYGYTFGSGTRLTVV.

CDR3 nucleotides: TGTGCCAGCAGTGTGGGCCCCCAAGAGACCCAGTACTTC. Protein: CASSVGPQETQYF. This sequence joins TRBV2 and TRBJ2-5; D is uncertain. Germline V gene data show CDR1 as SNHLY and CDR2 as FYNNEI. This CDR3 has 13 amino acids. Trimming removed 4 bases from V and 1 base from J, with 7 bases in between.

The chain recombines TRBV10-3 with TRBJ2-1; weak D call: TRBD2 (5 bases). V was clipped by 5 bases and J by 6 bases, with 14 bases between them. The CDR3 runs to 14 residues. Germline assignment: CDR1 ENHRY and CDR2 SYGVKD. In DNA form, the CDR3 reads TGTGCCATCAGTTGGGGAGATGTGGGCAATGAGCAGTTCTTC. It encodes CAISWGDVGNEQFF.

The CDR3 spells CASSPFQSQTKAFF. The CDR3 DNA sequence: TGTGCCAGCAGCCCCTTCCAGAGCCAAACTAAAGCTTTCTTT. This chain connects TRBV27 to TRBJ1-1; D not certain. V was pared by 6 bases and J by 9 bases, with 20 bases between. Germline V gene lookup returns CDR1 MNHEY and CDR2 SMNVEV (reference sequence). This CDR3 has 14 residues.

The chain recombines TRBV12-3 or TRBV12-4 with TRBJ2-7; 8 bases line up with TRBD1. The CDR3 totals 13 residues. V lost 6 bases, J lost 3 bases, and 4 bases stayed unmatched. The CDR3 nucleotides read TGTGCCAGCAGCTACGACAGGGGCTACGAGCAGTACTTC. It codes for CASSYDRGYEQYF.

This rearrangement joins TRBV12-3 or TRBV12-4 to TRBJ1-1; 8 nucleotides line up with TRBD1. The CDR3 has 13 residues. V trimming: 11 bases; J trimming: 7 bases; junction bases outside the gene matches: 12. CDR3 sequence: CAGRTGRLGEAFF. In DNA, the CDR3 is TGTGCCGGGAGGACAGGGCGATTGGGTGAAGCTTTCTTT.

This clone was seen only once. The sample contains more than one DNA sequence encoding this CDR3. The V and J genes are TRBV18 and TRBJ2-7; the match to TRBD1 covers 7 bases. The CDR3 runs to 13 residues. The germline CDR1 and CDR2 sequences are KGHSH and LQKENI. Unmatched junction bases numbered 3, after V lost 4 bases and J lost 3 bases. CDR3 in amino acids: CASSQGTDYEQYF. The CDR3 region has the DNA TGTGCCAGCTCACAAGGGACAGACTACGAGCAGTACTTC.

The chain has TRBV28 and TRBJ2-5, with D possibly TRBD2 on 5 matching bases. The CDR3 runs 13 residues. In germline, CDR1 is MDHEN, CDR2 SYDVKM. V lost 3 bases and J lost 3, with 8 bases in between. The CDR3 bases are TGTGCCAGCAGTTTTCTCGGGGAAGAGACCCAGTACTTC. The encoded protein is CASSFLGEETQYF.

The V gene is TRBV4-3, the J gene TRBJ2-1; TRBD2 matches at 14 bases. This CDR3 is built from 16 residues. In germline, CDR1 is LGHNA, CDR2 YSLEER. V dropped 5 bases and J dropped 2; count of bases not matched to a gene: 2. Here the CDR3 reads CASSWTSGGTYNEQFF. CDR3 bases: TGCGCCAGCAGCTGGACTAGCGGGGGGACCTACAATGAGCAGTTCTTC.

The J gene is TRBJ1-1, the V gene TRBV5-1; 7 bases are a match to TRBD1. The germline V gene has CDR1 SGHRS and CDR2 YFSETQ. This CDR3 is 14 amino acids long. The V segment lost 4 bases and the J segment 0 bases; nucleotides outside the gene matches: 3. The CDR3 DNA reads TGCGCCAGCAGCGAGGGACAGTTGAACACTGAAGCTTTCTTT. It is translated as CASSEGQLNTEAFF.

This clone was found a few times. J is TRBJ2-7 and V is TRBV4-2; 11 bases agree with TRBD2. Germline loops: CDR1 LGHNA, CDR2 YNFKEQ. This CDR3 comprises 15 residues. V was clipped by 0 bases and J by 4 bases; unmatched bases: 2. Written as DNA, the CDR3 is TGTGCCAGCAGCCAAGAAACTAGCGGGAGTTACGAGCAGTACTTC. Its protein is CASSQETSGSYEQYF.

The rearrangement uses TRBV5-6 and TRBJ2-1, with TRBD1 matching 12 bases. V lost 3 bases to trimming and J lost 8 bases; unmatched junction nucleotides: 3. Germline V CDR1 and CDR2: SGHDT, YYEEEE. The CDR3 covers 14 residues. The CDR3 loop reads CASSWGTGGHEQFF. For the CDR3, the DNA is TGTGCCAGCAGCTGGGGGACAGGGGGCCATGAGCAGTTCTTC.